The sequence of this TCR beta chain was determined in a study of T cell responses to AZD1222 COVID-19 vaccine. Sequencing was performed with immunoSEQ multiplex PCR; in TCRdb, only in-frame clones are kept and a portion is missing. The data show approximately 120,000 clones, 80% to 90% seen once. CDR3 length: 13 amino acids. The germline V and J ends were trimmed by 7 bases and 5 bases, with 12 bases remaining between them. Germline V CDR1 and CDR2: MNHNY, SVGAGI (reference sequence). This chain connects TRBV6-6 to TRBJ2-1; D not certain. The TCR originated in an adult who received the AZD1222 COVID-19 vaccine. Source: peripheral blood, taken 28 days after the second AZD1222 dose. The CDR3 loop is CASTPVDNNEQFF. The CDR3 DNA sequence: TGTGCCAGCACCCCGGTGGATAACAATGAGCAGTTCTTC.